The sequence of this T cell receptor (beta chain) was determined in a study of blood T cell repertoires in COVID-19. Background on the study: Material from acute and convalescent COVID-19 was sourced from the United States, Italy and Spain. Nucleic acid was either cDNA or gDNA, and it came from T cells, B-cell-depleted T cells, or PBMCs.

Original processing methods: Nucleated cell counts were estimated from reference gene primer amplification. Clones were read by immunoSEQ multiplex PCR, and TCRdb kept only the in-frame ones, dropping some. For V, J and clone size, that table is used; D and trimming come from the DNA. The top ten hold under 2.5% of the sample, which has approximately 150,000 clones, approximately 84% seen once. CDR1 and CDR2 from the germline V gene are MNHEY and SMNVEV (reference sequence). V shed 5 bases and J 1 base; nucleotides not matched to a gene: 7. This CDR3 spans 16 amino acids. The J gene is TRBJ2-2, the V gene TRBV27; 7 nucleotides agree with TRBD2. The clonotype comes from a man aged 65-85 years with acute or convalescent COVID-19. Specimen: peripheral blood. CDR3: CASSPLSGLNTGELFF. CDR3 nucleotides: TGTGCCAGCAGTCCCCTTAGCGGGTTGAACACCGGGGAGCTGTTTTTT.